The clone carrying this T cell receptor beta chain was recorded once. Its antigen is not known. The data belong to a study of cytomegalovirus exposure and HLA in healthy donors. Study findings and constraints: A later analysis associated 15,000 or so TCR beta sequences with HLA alleles at a 0.05 false discovery rate. According to a later analysis, donors in an Asian-associated ancestry cluster reportedly had fewer N-insertions than the roughly 670-donor mean. Per a prior analysis, the majority of TCR beta V segments were productive roughly 87% or roughly 30% of the time.

With 2 bases clipped from V and 7 bases from J, the junction kept 4 bases outside the gene matches. The CDR3 covers 14 residues. CDR1 is ENHRY and CDR2 is SYGVKD in the germline V gene. Both 60 Vbeta primers and 13 Jbeta primers went into the PCR. Here immunoSEQ multiplex PCR was the method, and the copy in TCRdb shows in-frame clones only, minus some. Here the sample spans about 120,000 clones, about 68% being singletons. The V gene is TRBV10-3, the J gene TRBJ2-2, with 7 nucleotides matching TRBD1. The source of this sequence is a man aged 40-49 years in good health and CMV-seropositive. Sequencing was carried out using PBMCs. The CDR3 DNA sequence: TGTGCCATCAGTGAGGACAGGGTCCGCGGGGAGCTGTTTTTT. It encodes CAISEDRVRGELFF.